One sample yielded the 21 T cell receptor beta chains listed below, sequenced in a study of T cell repertoires in aging, cancer and after chemotherapy (dated by TCRdb to the late 2010s). The sequencer listed for this sample is Illumina MiSeq. Rearranged TRB sequences spanning V, D and J segments were amplified by multiplex touch-down PCR using a mixed TRB-A/B primer pool. TCRdb trimmed public reads at Q25 via fastp, called clones via MiXCR and kept in-frame beta chains. Every distinct CDR3 protein forms one entry, paired with its most common genes and DNA. This sample is represented by some 10,000 distinct CDR3 sequences; under 55% of them were singletons. Around 7.2% of the sample comes from the top ten. Genomic DNA extracted from peripheral blood, rather than sorted cells or RNA, was used as the source for amplification of TCR beta rearrangements. Sequenced sample: blood. Every receptor here comes from a human donor in good health.

The rearrangement uses TRBV4-3 and TRBJ2-7; D perhaps matches TRBD1 (6 bases). V was pared by 1 base and J by 7 bases, with 14 bases between. Germline-derived CDR1 and CDR2 are LGHNA and YSLEER. The CDR3 totals 14 residues. CDR3 region: CASSQVMIGGEQYF. DNA of the CDR3: TGCGCCAGCAGCCAAGTCATGATAGGGGGTGAGCAGTACTTC.

This rearrangement joins TRBV28 to TRBJ1-2, with D maybe TRBD1 (6 bases). The CDR3 has 12 amino acids. Germline V gene lookup returns CDR1 MDHEN and CDR2 SYDVKM. Trimming took off 3 bases at V and 8 bases at J, with 10 bases between the two ends. The CDR3 sequence is CASSFPRGGYTF. CDR3 coding DNA: TGTGCCAGCAGTTTCCCCAGGGGCGGCTACACCTTC.

The chain combines TRBV30 with TRBJ2-3; 8 bases match TRBD1. The germline V gene encodes CDR1 GTSNPN and CDR2 SVGIG (reference sequence). This CDR3 contains 15 residues. J was trimmed by 0 bases and V by 2 bases; bases with no gene match: 4. The CDR3 protein is CAWSTGGTSTDTQYF. DNA of the CDR3: TGTGCCTGGAGTACAGGGGGTACTAGCACAGATACGCAGTATTTT.

This chain connects TRBV6-5 to TRBJ2-7; D may be TRBD1 or TRBD2 (5 bases each). CDR1 and CDR2 (germline): MNHEY, SVGAGI. V lost 5 bases and J 3 bases, leaving 14 bases between the germline ends. This CDR3 spans 14 amino acids. CDR3 in DNA: TGTGCCAGCAGTAGTCGAGGGACGGGCTACGAGCAGTACTTC. It specifies CASSSRGTGYEQYF.

The chain couples TRBV6-6 to TRBJ2-1; a possible D gene is TRBD1 (5 bases). CDR1 MNHNY and CDR2 SVGAGI come from the germline V gene (reference sequence). V was cut by 0 bases and J by 7 bases, with 10 bases left in between. This CDR3 contains 14 residues. The DNA of the CDR3 is TGTGCCAGCAGTTACTCGCAACAGGCTAATGAGCAGTTCTTC. As protein: CASSYSQQANEQFF.

The chain employs TRBV10-3 and TRBJ2-5; TRBD1 agrees at 7 bases. With 5 bases clipped from V and 4 bases from J, the junction kept 10 bases outside the gene matches. The germline CDR1 and CDR2 sequences are ENHRY and SYGVKD. The CDR3 is made up of 15 amino acids. The CDR3 nucleotides read TGTGCCATCAGTACATCGACAGGGCGCTCAGAGACCCAGTACTTC. It codes for CAISTSTGRSETQYF.

J is TRBJ1-3 and V is TRBV5-1, with unresolved D. The CDR3 is made up of 15 amino acids. Germline CDR1 reads SGHRS; CDR2 reads YFSETQ. V lost 4 bases and J 0 bases, leaving 11 bases between the germline ends. CDR3 loop: CASSPDGTSGNTIYF. The CDR3 DNA is TGCGCCAGCAGCCCGGACGGTACCTCTGGAAACACCATATATTTT.

Only a few counts were recorded for this clonotype. This chain joins TRBV7-2 and TRBJ2-1, with TRBD1 matching 8 bases. The junction had 5 bases not matched to a gene; V was cut back by 7 bases and J by 6 bases. CDR1 and CDR2 (germline): SGHTA, FQGNSA. The CDR3 loop spans 13 amino acids. This CDR3 reads CASTGQGPNEQFF. The CDR3 DNA reads as TGTGCCAGCACCGGACAGGGCCCCAATGAGCAGTTCTTC.

Details on this clonotype: Without the conserved terminal phenylalanine or tryptophan, this CDR3 likely stems from a read error. The chain couples TRBV6-1 to TRBJ2-7; D unresolved. Germline CDR1 reads MNHNS; CDR2 reads SASEGT. Trimming removed 6 bases from V and 3 bases from J, with 18 bases in between. The length of the CDR3 is 15 residues. The DNA for the CDR3 is TGTGCCAGCAGATCTGCGGATAGGGCATTCTACGAGCAGTACTCC. It is translated as CASRSADRAFYEQYS.

The rearrangement links TRBV5-6 to TRBJ1-2, with 8 bases identical to TRBD1. The trim removed 0 bases at V and 9 bases at J, leaving 4 bases unmatched. CDR3 length: 13 residues. CDR1 is SGHDT, CDR2 YYEEEE, per germline. The CDR3: CASSLVRQGRYTF. DNA for the CDR3: TGTGCCAGCAGCTTGGTCCGACAGGGGCGCTACACCTTC.

The gene calls are TRBV5-1 and TRBJ1-1, with D perhaps matching TRBD1 (5 bases). V was shortened by 5 bases and J by 1 base, with 6 bases between the two germline ends. CDR3 length equals 12 residues. Germline V gene data show CDR1 as SGHRS and CDR2 as YFSETQ. The CDR3 DNA sequence: TGCGCCAGCAGGACAGCGAACACTGAAGCTTTCTTT. Translating it yields CASRTANTEAFF.

This clonotype came up a few times. The CDR3 DNA reads as TGTGCCAGTAGTGTGAACAGGGGCTACGAGCAGTACTTC. Encoded protein: CASSVNRGYEQYF. This sequence joins TRBV19 and TRBJ2-7, with 7 nucleotides matching TRBD1. The germline V gene encodes CDR1 LNHDA and CDR2 SQIVND (reference sequence). J gave up 3 bases and V 5 bases, and 4 bases lay outside the gene matches. This CDR3 has 13 residues.

V and J are TRBV10-3 and TRBJ1-5; D unclear. This CDR3 spans 13 amino acids. V dropped 2 bases and J dropped 3 bases, with 5 bases sitting between them. Germline lookup yields CDR1 ENHRY and CDR2 SYGVKD. CDR3 protein: CAISEGNNQPQHF. CDR3 DNA: TGTGCCATCAGTGAGGGAAACAATCAGCCCCAGCATTTT.

The chain is built from TRBV6-5 and TRBJ2-3; D is ambiguous. CDR1 MNHEY and CDR2 SVGAGI come from the germline V gene. Trimming took off 2 bases at V and 6 bases at J, with 15 bases between the two ends. This CDR3 is built from 15 residues. The CDR3 DNA reads TGTGCCAGCAGTTACCCCAGGAATGGCGAGGATACGCAGTATTTT. Protein sequence: CASSYPRNGEDTQYF.

The rearrangement uses TRBV20-1 and TRBJ2-7; TRBD1 matches at 10 bases. V was clipped by 0 bases and J by 6 bases; unmatched bases: 11. The CDR3 contains 16 residues. The germline V gene encodes CDR1 DFQATT and CDR2 SNEGSKA (reference sequence). The CDR3 nucleotides read TGCAGTGCTAGAGACCTGAACCGGGACAGGGGTCGCGAGCAGTACTTC. This encodes CSARDLNRDRGREQYF.

V and J are TRBV5-5 and TRBJ2-6, with D perhaps matching TRBD1 or TRBD2 (6 bases each). This CDR3 has 17 residues. The germline CDR1 and CDR2 sequences are SGHKS and YYEKEE (reference sequence). Between the trimmed V and J ends, which lost 4 bases and 2 bases, there was a span of 16 bases. The CDR3 loop reads CASSEEGGATGANVLTF. The CDR3 region has the DNA TGTGCCAGCAGCGAGGAGGGGGGCGCAACTGGGGCCAACGTCCTGACTTTC.

V is TRBV30 and J is TRBJ2-7; 9 nucleotides match TRBD1. The CDR3 runs 13 residues. Germline V gene data show CDR1 as GTSNPN and CDR2 as SVGIG (reference sequence). With V trimmed by 2 bases and J by 9 bases, 8 bases remained unmatched. CDR3 in DNA: TGTGCCTGGAGTACAGGGGGCCCTAAGGGGCAGTACTTC. Its protein is CAWSTGGPKGQYF.

This clonotype has more than one count but fewer than ten. This chain uses TRBV7-6 with TRBJ2-3; TRBD1 matches 7 bases. V gave up 5 bases and J gave up 0 bases; unmatched junction bases: 5. The CDR3 runs 15 residues. The V gene's germline CDR1 is SGHVS and CDR2 FNYEAQ. CDR3 region: CASSTGTVSTDTQYF. The DNA of the CDR3 is TGTGCCAGCAGCACCGGGACAGTAAGCACAGATACGCAGTATTTT.

In this sample, this clonotype turned up a few times. V and J are TRBV7-3 and TRBJ2-3, with D maybe TRBD2 (5 bases). The V gene lost 5 bases and the J gene lost 3 bases, with 9 bases spanning the gap. Germline V lookup: CDR1 SGHTA, CDR2 FQGTGA. The CDR3 loop spans 13 amino acids. CDR3 DNA: TGTGCCAGCAGCCAACCGGGGACAGATACGCAGTATTTT. It is translated as CASSQPGTDTQYF.

The CDR3 here is CASSLAAAYNSPLHF. The CDR3 DNA follows: TGTGCCAGCAGCTTAGCGGCCGCGTATAATTCACCCCTCCACTTT. The chain couples TRBV7-2 to TRBJ1-6, with D unresolved. V lost 0 bases, J lost 4 bases, and 7 bases lay in between. Germline CDR1 SGHTA, CDR2 FQGNSA. The length of the CDR3 is 15 residues.

The sample holds a few counts of this clonotype. CDR3 in DNA: TGTGCCAGCAGTTATTTCAGGGGGGCCGCTTATGATGAGCAGTTCTTC. It is translated as CASSYFRGAAYDEQFF. The J gene is TRBJ2-1, the V gene TRBV12-3 or TRBV12-4, with TRBD1 as a possible D gene (7 bases). V shed 4 bases and J shed 8 bases, with 21 bases lying between them. CDR3 length: 16 residues.